These T cell receptor beta chains were read from a single sample in a study of T-cell memory formation after mild COVID-19. Via MiXCR, TCRdb re-called the 5' RACE reads, giving one row per CDR3 protein. Here the sample spans about 400,000 distinct CDR3 sequences, about 22% being singletons. Sequenced sample: PBMCs or a T cell subset sorted from them (not recorded which). The receptors originated from an adult woman who had mild COVID-19 (a few samples of this study predate the infection). Cell type and time point are not known. Each CDR3 is given with its conserved first and last residue. The D gene is left open where the match is weak. Only some rows state a clone size, as once, few, many or a class for expanded clones.

TRBJ2-2,TRBD2,.,TRBV12-3/TRBV12-4,TGTGCCAGCAGTCCGACTTTTCTAGCGGGGGGAAGCACCGGGGAGCTGTTTTTT,CASSPTFLAGGSTGELFF
TRBJ1-1,.,.,TRBV4-2,TGTGCCAGCAGCCAAGTAGTGGGGGAGATATCTGAAGCTTTCTTT,CASSQVVGEISEAFF
TRBJ1-1,TRBD1,few,TRBV5-1,TGCGCCAGCAGCGAGACAGGGGGCCGGAACACTGAAGCTTTCTTT,CASSETGGRNTEAFF
TRBJ1-1,TRBD1,.,TRBV6-4,TGTGCCAGCAGCGTAACAGGGGGCACTGAAGCTTTCTTT,CASSVTGGTEAFF
TRBJ2-2,.,.,TRBV12-3/TRBV12-4,TGTGCCAGCAGTTTTCTCACACAGGCCAGAACCCTCCAAGGAGAGGGGGAGCTGTTTTTT,CASSFLTQARTLQGEGELFF
TRBJ1-1,.,.,TRBV24-1,TGTGCCACCAGTGATTTTGGTGCTGAAGCTTTCTTT,CATSDFGAEAFF
TRBJ1-1,.,few,TRBV12-3/TRBV12-4,TGTGCCAGCAGTTTAATGCAGGGAAGGTTGAGGGTTGTGAACACTGAAGCTTTCTTT,CASSLMQGRLRVVNTEAFF
TRBJ2-1,TRBD2,once,TRBV7-8,TGTGCCAGCGGTAGCGGGAGGGCCCTTTCCTACAATGAGCAGTTCTTC,CASGSGRALSYNEQFF
TRBJ2-7,TRBD1,.,TRBV12-3/TRBV12-4,TGTGCCAGCAGGAACACAGGGGGTCGCGAGCAGTACTTC,CASRNTGGREQYF
TRBJ2-7,TRBD1,.,TRBV10-3,TGTGCCACGCGAGGAGGGACAGGGGAGCCCCTGCACTCCTACGAGCAGTACTTC,CATRGGTGEPLHSYEQYF
TRBJ2-5,.,few,TRBV12-3/TRBV12-4,TGTGCCAGCAGCGTCCGTGGAAGCCAAGAGACCCAGTACTTC,CASSVRGSQETQYF
TRBJ1-2,.,few,TRBV27,TGTGCCAGCAGCAAACAGGGCCTTGGCTCCTATGGCTACACCTTC,CASSKQGLGSYGYTF
TRBJ1-2,.,few,TRBV29-1,TGCAGCGTTGCGGGGACGGACTATGGCTACACCTTC,CSVAGTDYGYTF
TRBJ2-2,.,.,TRBV30,TGTGCCTGGAACGGAGGGGGATTATACACCGGGGAGCTGTTTTTT,CAWNGGGLYTGELFF
TRBJ2-2,TRBD1,.,TRBV11-1,TGTGCCAGCAGCACTCCAGACAGGGGAGCGAACACCGGGGAGCTGTTTTTT,CASSTPDRGANTGELFF
TRBJ2-5,.,.,TRBV7-6,TGTGCCAGCAGCCAGGGACGGCCACAAGAGACCCAGTACTTC,CASSQGRPQETQYF
TRBJ2-4,TRBD2,few,TRBV5-6,TGTGCCAGCAGCTTTCTAGCGGAGCTAGCCAAAAACATTCAGTACTTC,CASSFLAELAKNIQYF
TRBJ2-7,TRBD2,few,TRBV30,TGTGCCTGGAGTGTAGGGACTAGTCTCTACGAGCAGTACTTC,CAWSVGTSLYEQYF
TRBJ1-3,.,few,TRBV5-1,TGCGCCAGCAGCCTCCGGGCCCTGGGGGGCTCTGGAAACACCATATATTTT,CASSLRALGGSGNTIYF
TRBJ1-2,.,.,TRBV20-1,TGCAGTGCTAGAGATCCTGGTAGCTATGGCTACACCTTC,CSARDPGSYGYTF
TRBJ2-2,.,.,TRBV6-5,TGTGCCAGCAGTTCCCTGACTCTGAACACCGGGGAGCTGTTTTTT,CASSSLTLNTGELFF
TRBJ2-7,.,many,TRBV21-1,TGTGCCAGCGGTCAGACTAGCGGGACCTACGAGCAGTACTTC,CASGQTSGTYEQYF
TRBJ1-1,TRBD1,.,TRBV5-1,TGCGCCAGCAGCACGTCGGGACAGACTGAAGCTTTCTTT,CASSTSGQTEAFF
TRBJ2-2,TRBD2,few,TRBV7-6,TGTGCCAGCAGCTTAGATAAAGCGGGAACGAGGACCGGGGAGCTGTTTTTT,CASSLDKAGTRTGELFF
TRBJ1-1,.,few,TRBV29-1,TGCAGCGTTGAAGGAATTCATCGGAACACTGAAGCTTTCTTT,CSVEGIHRNTEAFF
TRBJ2-3,.,.,TRBV6-1,TGTGCCAGCAGTGAAATGGGGGCTCCGGGGCACACAGATACGCAGTATTTT,CASSEMGAPGHTDTQYF
TRBJ1-1,.,many,TRBV2,TGTGCCAGCAGGAACCAACAGGGATTCGGCACTGAAGCTTTCTTT,CASRNQQGFGTEAFF
TRBJ2-2,TRBD2,.,TRBV6-5,TGTGCCAGCAGTTACCCCCGGGGAGGGCCGAACACCGGGGAGCTGTTTTTT,CASSYPRGGPNTGELFF
TRBJ1-6,.,few,TRBV12-3/TRBV12-4,TGTGCCAGCAGTCTCAATGGGTTCCCAGGGCGACTCCACTTT,CASSLNGFPGRLHF
TRBJ2-5,.,few,TRBV7-7,TGTGCTAGCAGCTCACCTGGGAGGATGCAAGAGACCCAGTACTTC,CASSSPGRMQETQYF
TRBJ2-7,.,.,TRBV10-3,TGTGCCATCAGTGATGGAGCGGTCGCGGACGAGCAGTACTTC,CAISDGAVADEQYF
TRBJ2-7,TRBD1,.,TRBV29-1,TGCAGCGCAGGCGGGACAGGCTACGAGCAGTACTTC,CSAGGTGYEQYF
TRBJ2-7,.,.,TRBV14,TGTGCCAGCAGCCACTTCACCTACGAGCAGTACTTC,CASSHFTYEQYF
TRBJ2-5,TRBD1,few,TRBV7-9,TGTGCCAGCAGCTCGCGGGACAGGGTCATCGGGGAGACCCAGTACTTC,CASSSRDRVIGETQYF
TRBJ2-3,.,few,TRBV5-1,TGCGCCAGCAGCTCGACTAGGAAAACAGATACGCAGTATTTT,CASSSTRKTDTQYF
TRBJ1-2,.,few,TRBV18,TGTGCCAGCTCACCACTCGACAGCGGCTACACCTTC,CASSPLDSGYTF
TRBJ2-3,.,many,TRBV4-3,TGCGCCAGCAGCCAAGATGCGACTCTAATCCCCCAGCAGTATTTT,CASSQDATLIPQQYF
TRBJ2-7,TRBD1,.,TRBV11-2,TGTGCCAGCAGCCGAATCAGCGGGACAGGGAGCTACGAGCAGTACTTC,CASSRISGTGSYEQYF
TRBJ2-7,.,many,TRBV9,TGTGCCAGCAGCGTAGTGGGACTCCTCTACGAGCAGTACTTC,CASSVVGLLYEQYF
TRBJ2-2,TRBD1,.,TRBV2,TGTGCCAGCGGGGACAGACCCTACACCGGGGAGCTGTTTTTT,CASGDRPYTGELFF
TRBJ1-1,.,few,TRBV7-9,TGTGCCAGCAGCTTAGCGGGGGGGGTTGAAGCTTTCTTT,CASSLAGGVEAFF
TRBJ2-3,TRBD2,many,TRBV4-3,TGCGCCAGCAGCCAAGATATGATGCTCGGCGGGAGGGCCGTAGCAGATACGCAGTATTTT,CASSQDMMLGGRAVADTQYF
TRBJ2-4,.,.,TRBV10-3,TGTGCCATCAGTGAGGGGGGGATCAAAAACATTCAGTACTTC,CAISEGGIKNIQYF
TRBJ2-5,.,few,TRBV29-1,TGCAGCGTCGGTAGTGGAGAGACCCAGTACTTC,CSVGSGETQYF
TRBJ1-1,.,.,TRBV20-1,TGCAGTGCTAGAGACCTCTCGGTCAACACTGAAGCTTTCTTT,CSARDLSVNTEAFF
TRBJ1-1,.,.,TRBV7-9,TGTGCCAGCAGCTTAGTACCGGGAACGAACACTGAAGCTTTCTTT,CASSLVPGTNTEAFF
TRBJ2-5,TRBD2,.,TRBV9,TGTGCCAGCAGAAAGGGGACTAGCGACCAAGAGACCCAGTACTTC,CASRKGTSDQETQYF
TRBJ1-2,.,.,TRBV4-1,TGCGCCAGCAGCCAAGATTCGAGTTCACATCGGGGCTACACCTTC,CASSQDSSSHRGYTF